The 21 T cell receptor beta chains below were found in one sample sequenced in a study of blood T cell repertoires in COVID-19. TCRdb's copy holds only in-frame clones and misses some; the assay was immunoSEQ multiplex PCR. The repertoire includes just over 250,000 clones, 88% of them detected once, and 3.5% to 4.5% sits in the top ten. Input material: peripheral blood. These receptors were obtained from a man in his 60s who had recovered from COVID-19.

The rearrangement links TRBV2 to TRBJ1-5; no definite D call. The CDR3 spans 15 residues. Trimming took off 2 bases at V and 6 bases at J, with 14 bases between the two ends. Per the germline V gene, CDR1 is SNHLY and CDR2 is FYNNEI. In DNA, the CDR3 is TGTGCCAGCAGTGAAATCCTTAACGGGATTCAGCCCCAGCATTTT. Its protein is CASSEILNGIQPQHF.

The chain employs TRBV7-2 and TRBJ2-5; D gene uncertain. Germline assignment: CDR1 SGHTA and CDR2 FQGNSA. V lost 5 bases to trimming and J lost 5 bases, with 6 bases between them. The CDR3 length is 11 residues. The CDR3 DNA follows: TGTGCCAGCAGCCGAGAGGAGACCCAGTACTTC. This sequence encodes CASSREETQYF.

This clone was seen once. The chain joins TRBV6-1 to TRBJ1-2, with D hard to call. The germline V and J ends were trimmed by 2 bases and 2 bases, with 6 bases remaining between them. Germline assignment: CDR1 MNHNS and CDR2 SASEGT. This CDR3 comprises 13 residues. In DNA form, the CDR3 reads TGTGCCAGCAGTGAACCCCCGAACTATGGCTACACCTTC. Its translation is CASSEPPNYGYTF.

The CDR3 bases are TGTGCCAGTAATGGACAGGGGGCGGACACCGGGGAGCTGTTTTTT. It encodes CASNGQGADTGELFF. This rearrangement joins TRBV19 to TRBJ2-2, with 11 bases fitting TRBD1. The V gene end was trimmed by 7 bases and the J gene end by 3 bases; junction bases not matched to a gene: 4. The germline CDR1 and CDR2 sequences are LNHDA and SQIVND (reference sequence). CDR3 size: 15 residues. The full variable domain, with the rest looked up from reference TRBV19 and TRBJ2-2, is DGGITQSPKYLFRKEGQNVTLSCEQNLNHDAMYWYRQDPGQGLRLIYYSQIVNDFQKGDIAEGYSVSREKKESFPLTVTSAQKNPTAFYLCASNGQGADTGELFFGEGSRLTVL.

The rearrangement joins TRBV19 to TRBJ2-7; 9 nucleotides align to TRBD2. V trimming: 6 bases; J trimming: 2 bases; junction bases outside the gene matches: 5. Germline assignment: CDR1 LNHDA and CDR2 SQIVND (reference sequence). The CDR3 is 14 residues long. This chain's CDR3 is CASSPRGGAYEQYF. Here the CDR3 DNA reads TGTGCCAGTAGCCCGCGGGGGGGAGCCTACGAGCAGTACTTC.

The J gene is TRBJ2-7, the V gene TRBV6-4, with 7 bases identical to TRBD1. Germline loops: CDR1 MRHNA, CDR2 SNTAGT. The ends lost 0 bases at V and 5 bases at J; junction bases unmatched: 10. The CDR3 has 16 residues. CDR3 protein: CASSDSRPGGHHEQYF. The CDR3 DNA sequence: TGTGCCAGCAGTGACTCCCGGCCAGGGGGTCACCACGAGCAGTACTTC.

The chain recombines TRBV4-1 with TRBJ2-1; 9 positions agree with TRBD1. The CDR3 sequence is 17 residues long. The V segment lost 4 bases and the J segment 0 bases; nucleotides outside the gene matches: 7. Germline V gene lookup returns CDR1 MGHRA and CDR2 YSYEKL. CDR3 DNA sequence: TGCGCCAGCAGCCCAAAACAGGGGGCCGCCTCCTACAATGAGCAGTTCTTC. It yields the protein CASSPKQGAASYNEQFF.

The chain has TRBV25-1 and TRBJ1-1; 7 bases are a match to TRBD1. With V trimmed by 2 bases and J by 0 bases, 6 bases remained unmatched. There are 16 residues in the CDR3. Germline V gives CDR1 MGHDK, CDR2 SYGVNS. The chain's CDR3 is CASSELGTVMNTEAFF. DNA of the CDR3: TGTGCCAGCAGTGAACTGGGGACAGTCATGAACACTGAAGCTTTCTTT.

The chain carries TRBV29-1 and TRBJ1-1, with D unresolved. V was clipped by 6 bases and J by 0 bases, with 8 bases between them. Germline V gene sequence: CDR1 SQVTM, CDR2 ANQGSEA. The CDR3 runs to 12 residues. DNA of the CDR3: TGCAGCGTGCAGGTGATGAACACTGAAGCTTTCTTT. Amino acids: CSVQVMNTEAFF.

The chain joins TRBV2 to TRBJ2-1, with 12 bases lining up with TRBD2. The trim removed 10 bases at V and 1 base at J, leaving 5 bases unmatched. Germline lookup yields CDR1 SNHLY and CDR2 FYNNEI. CDR3 length equals 15 residues. CDR3 loop: CATSGLAGSYNEQFF. The CDR3 DNA follows: TGTGCCACCTCAGGACTAGCGGGATCCTACAATGAGCAGTTCTTC.

The chain couples TRBV6-5 to TRBJ1-6, with 7 bases identical to TRBD1. J gave up 5 bases and V 8 bases, and 6 bases lay outside the gene matches. Germline CDR1 reads MNHEY; CDR2 reads SVGAGI. The CDR3 totals 14 residues. CDR3 nucleotide sequence: TGTGCCAGCGTCCGGGACAGTCATAATTCACCCCTCCACTTT. This encodes CASVRDSHNSPLHF.

V and J are TRBV4-1 and TRBJ2-1, with D possibly being TRBD1 (6 bases). Germline assignment: CDR1 MGHRA and CDR2 YSYEKL. CDR3 length equals 14 residues. V lost 0 bases and J lost 8, with 11 bases in between. The DNA of the CDR3 is TGCGCCAGCAGCCAAGATGAGGGGGTCTATGAGCAGTTCTTC. Translation: CASSQDEGVYEQFF.

The chain recombines TRBV7-6 with TRBJ2-1, with 9 bases matching TRBD2. The length of the CDR3 is 18 residues. Germline V gene lookup returns CDR1 SGHVS and CDR2 FNYEAQ. The trim removed 1 base at V and 6 bases at J, leaving 13 bases unmatched. The CDR3 coding sequence is TGTGCCAGCAGCTTAGTAGTAGGTAGCGGGGGCCTGGGCAATGAGCAGTTCTTC. Its protein product is CASSLVVGSGGLGNEQFF.

This rearrangement joins TRBV11-2 to TRBJ2-7; D ambiguous. Germline values: CDR1 SGHAT, CDR2 FQNNGV. The germline V and J ends were trimmed by 1 base and 12 bases, with 16 bases remaining between them. The length of the CDR3 is 13 residues. The CDR3 protein is CASSLGQAWNLYF. In DNA form, the CDR3 reads TGTGCCAGCAGCTTAGGGCAGGCGTGGAATCTGTACTTC.

In its sample, this clone was seen a few times. This chain joins TRBV14 and TRBJ1-5; D may be TRBD1 (6 bases). CDR1 and CDR2 (germline): SGHDN, FVKESK. V was cut by 4 bases and J by 3 bases, with 10 bases left in between. This CDR3 spans 14 amino acids. This CDR3 is CASSLGDINQPQHF. The CDR3 DNA is TGTGCCAGCAGCCTCGGGGACATCAATCAGCCCCAGCATTTT.

This clone was observed a handful of times. The chain uses TRBV6-6 and TRBJ1-3, with TRBD1 matching 9 bases. J gave up 0 bases and V 5 bases, and 11 bases lay outside the gene matches. This CDR3 comprises 18 residues. The germline V gene has CDR1 MNHNY and CDR2 SVGAGI (reference sequence). The CDR3 bases are TGTGCCAGCAGTCTGACCGCCACAGGGGGCCGCTCTGGAAACACCATATATTTT. Protein product: CASSLTATGGRSGNTIYF.

The chain combines TRBV7-3 with TRBJ2-6; TRBD1 agrees at 8 bases. The CDR3 is 18 amino acids. The germline V gene has CDR1 SGHTA and CDR2 FQGTGA. V gave up 2 bases and J gave up 3 bases; unmatched junction bases: 9. As DNA, the CDR3 is TGTGCCAGCAGCTTAGCTGTCGGGACAGGAGTTGGGGCCAACGTCCTGACTTTC. Its protein product is CASSLAVGTGVGANVLTF.

The chain employs TRBV6-5 and TRBJ2-3, with D possibly matching TRBD2 (5 bases). The CDR3 sequence is 11 residues long. Germline lookup yields CDR1 MNHEY and CDR2 SVGAGI. The V gene lost 7 bases and the J gene lost 9 bases, with 11 bases spanning the gap. The CDR3 bases are TGTGCCAGCAATAGGGAGAGGACGCAGTATTTT. Translated, it gives CASNRERTQYF.

This chain links TRBV7-6 with TRBJ1-5, with a tentative D call TRBD1 (5 bases). V dropped 5 bases and J dropped 2 bases, with 13 bases sitting between them. This CDR3 has 15 residues. Germline assignment: CDR1 SGHVS and CDR2 FNYEAQ. CDR3 protein: CASSLDSWGNQPQHF. CDR3 coding DNA: TGTGCCAGCAGCCTAGACAGCTGGGGCAATCAGCCCCAGCATTTT.

The rearrangement joins TRBV3-1 (or the pseudogene TRBV3-2) to TRBJ2-7, with TRBD2 matching 16 bases. CDR3 length equals 21 residues. Germline assignment: CDR1 LGHDT and CDR2 YNNKEL (reference sequence). V was pared by 2 bases and J by 0 bases, with 13 bases of the junction left unmatched. The CDR3 region is CASSQLSPPGLAGGLSYEQYF. The CDR3 DNA follows: TGTGCCAGCAGCCAACTATCTCCTCCGGGACTAGCGGGGGGGCTCTCCTACGAGCAGTACTTC.

V usage is TRBV9 and J usage is TRBJ2-2; D gene ambiguous. Trimming left V 0 bases short and J 1 base short, with 4 bases between. CDR1 and CDR2 (germline): SGDLS, YYNGEE. CDR3 length: 14 residues. CDR3 sequence (DNA): TGTGCCAGCAGCGTAGTCGGGAACACCGGGGAGCTGTTTTTT. Its translation: CASSVVGNTGELFF.